Each of the 20 T cell receptor beta chains below was sequenced from the same sample in a study of early stage breast cancer tumors. The protocol was immunoSEQ multiplex PCR, while the TCRdb copy is restricted to in-frame clones and leaves out a portion. Of about 28,000 clones detected, around 50% appear once; the ten largest clones hold 7.5% to 9%. Sequencing was done on a sample of breast tumor tissue. These receptors came from a person aged 45 to 59 with breast cancer.

This chain links TRBV29-1 with TRBJ2-5; D is possibly TRBD2 (7 bases). The CDR3 totals 13 residues. Germline CDR1 reads SQVTM; CDR2 reads ANQGSEA. With 2 bases removed from V and 4 bases from J, the gap between germline ends came to 11 bases. This CDR3 reads CSVETGRGETQYF. In DNA, the CDR3 is TGCAGCGTTGAAACAGGGAGGGGAGAGACCCAGTACTTC.

This chain connects TRBV7-2 to TRBJ2-1, with a possible D match to TRBD2 (6 bases). Per the germline V gene, CDR1 is SGHTA and CDR2 is FQGNSA. The CDR3 is 14 amino acids. Trimming removed 5 bases at V and 4 bases at J, with 12 bases between. In nucleotides, the CDR3 is TGTGCCAGCAGCCAGGACTACCAGTACAATGAGCAGTTCTTC. This gives the protein CASSQDYQYNEQFF.

The chain is built from TRBV27 and TRBJ1-2; TRBD1 matches at 7 bases. Germline CDR1 reads MNHEY; CDR2 reads SMNVEV (reference sequence). Trimming cost V 2 bases and J 6 bases; bases outside gene matches: 6. This CDR3 has 14 amino acids. CDR3 sequence (DNA): TGTGCCAGCAGTTTAAGGGACAGCGAAGATGGCTACACCTTC. Amino acids: CASSLRDSEDGYTF.

The rearrangement links TRBV25-1 to TRBJ1-2; a weak D match, TRBD1 (5 bases). Between the trimmed V and J ends, which lost 1 base and 8 bases, there was a span of 17 bases. The germline CDR1 and CDR2 sequences are MGHDK and SYGVNS. The CDR3 length is 15 residues. In nucleotides, the CDR3 is TGTGCCAGCAGTGAATCGGGCGGCAGGGACTTGGGCTACACCTTC. Encoded protein: CASSESGGRDLGYTF.

Written as DNA, the CDR3 is TGTGCCAGCAGCTTAGCGGCGGGAGCCCACGAGCAGTACTTC. It translates to CASSLAAGAHEQYF. The chain is built from TRBV7-2 and TRBJ2-7; 7 bases fit TRBD2. The V gene's germline CDR1 is SGHTA and CDR2 FQGNSA. CDR3 length: 14 amino acids. V dropped 0 bases and J dropped 5; count of bases not matched to a gene: 4.

The gene calls are TRBV18 and TRBJ2-7; 9 bases fit TRBD2. The CDR3 loop spans 14 amino acids. Germline V gene lookup returns CDR1 KGHSH and CDR2 LQKENI. V shed 6 bases and J 7 bases; nucleotides not matched to a gene: 10. CDR3 bases: TGTGCCAGCTCCCCCGGGACTAGCATGGGAGAGCAGTACTTC. It translates to CASSPGTSMGEQYF.

The chain carries TRBV19 and TRBJ1-5; TRBD1 matches 7 bases. Germline V gene lookup returns CDR1 LNHDA and CDR2 SQIVND (reference sequence). The CDR3 length is 14 residues. Trimming cost V 5 bases and J 4 bases; bases outside gene matches: 5. CDR3 region: CASSPDRENQPQHF. The CDR3 nucleotides read TGTGCCAGTAGTCCCGACAGGGAGAATCAGCCCCAGCATTTT.

The chain carries TRBV4-2 and TRBJ2-7; 7 positions match TRBD2. Losses at the gene ends were 1 base for V and 0 bases for J; bases not matched to a gene: 6. The CDR3 runs 16 residues. Per germline, CDR1 LGHNA and CDR2 YNFKEQ. The CDR3, as DNA: TGTGCCAGCAGCCAAGGGGGAGGGCCCAACTCCTACGAGCAGTACTTC. Residues: CASSQGGGPNSYEQYF.

This clone occurred a few times. This chain connects TRBV11-2 to TRBJ1-2, with TRBD1 as a possible D gene (6 bases). Between the trimmed V and J ends, which lost 4 bases and 5 bases, there was a span of 11 bases. From germline, CDR1 is SGHAT and CDR2 FQNNGV. This CDR3 region has 13 residues. Written as DNA, the CDR3 is TGTGCCAGCAGCTCCACAGGGCCGTATGGCTACACCTTC. Amino acid sequence: CASSSTGPYGYTF.

This clone was recorded only once. This rearrangement joins TRBV7-9 to TRBJ2-5; no reliable D call. This CDR3 is 12 amino acids long. CDR1 is SEHNR, CDR2 FQNEAQ, per germline (reference sequence). V was clipped by 1 base and J by 4 bases, with 4 bases between them. The CDR3 protein is CASSLGRETQYF. CDR3 DNA sequence: TGTGCCAGCAGCTTAGGACGAGAGACCCAGTACTTC.

This clone was detected a few times. The chain employs TRBV7-6 and TRBJ2-1; D unclear. The V and J ends lost 1 base and 10 bases respectively, with 5 bases between them. Germline CDR1 is SGHVS and CDR2 is FNYEAQ. CDR3 length: 11 amino acids. The CDR3 DNA follows: TGTGCCAGCAGCTTAGGGTCAGAGCAGTTCTTC. Translating it yields CASSLGSEQFF. The full variable domain, its missing parts supplied by reference TRBV7-6 and TRBJ2-1, is GAGVSQSPRYKVTKRGQDVALRCDPISGHVSLYWYRQALGQGPEFLTYFNYEAQQDKSGLPNDRFSAERPEGSISTLTIQRTEQRDSAMYRCASSLGSEQFFGPGTRLTVL.

V gene TRBV5-6 combines with J gene TRBJ2-5; 7 bases are a match to TRBD1. Germline CDR1 and CDR2: SGHDT and YYEEEE. The CDR3 totals 15 residues. The V gene end was trimmed by 3 bases and the J gene end by 1 base; junction bases not matched to a gene: 6. This CDR3 reads CASSSSGTAQETQYF. CDR3 DNA: TGTGCCAGCAGCTCGTCCGGGACAGCCCAAGAGACCCAGTACTTC.

The chain combines TRBV2 with TRBJ2-5; D might be TRBD2 (6 bases). Germline CDR1 and CDR2: SNHLY and FYNNEI. CDR3 length: 13 amino acids. V lost 5 bases to trimming and J lost 5 bases, with 12 bases between them. The CDR3 coding sequence is TGTGCCAGCAGTTCCGGGAGCTGGGAGACCCAGTACTTC. Its translation: CASSSGSWETQYF.

This chain links TRBV4-1 with TRBJ1-2; 7 bases agree with TRBD1. This CDR3 is 16 amino acids long. Germline V gives CDR1 MGHRA, CDR2 YSYEKL. Trimming took 3 bases from V and 1 from J; bases not matched to a gene: 8. The CDR3 protein is CASSQGGGQINYGYTF. CDR3 nucleotides: TGCGCCAGCAGCCAGGGGGGGGGACAGATTAACTATGGCTACACCTTC.

V usage is TRBV7-8 and J usage is TRBJ2-7; maybe TRBD1 (6 bases). V was trimmed by 6 bases and J by 2 bases, leaving 8 bases between them. The CDR3 totals 12 residues. Germline V CDR1 and CDR2: SGHVS, FQNEAQ. CDR3 protein: CASRQGAYEQYF. For the CDR3, the DNA is TGTGCCAGCAGACAGGGAGCCTACGAGCAGTACTTC.

The chain carries TRBV19 and TRBJ1-2, with no clear D. Between the trimmed V and J ends, which lost 3 bases and 4 bases, there was a span of 15 bases. The CDR3 is 15 amino acids. The germline CDR1 and CDR2 sequences are LNHDA and SQIVND (reference sequence). CDR3 region: CASSMGGWDRYGYTF. The DNA of the CDR3 is TGTGCCAGTAGTATGGGAGGGTGGGATCGCTATGGCTACACCTTC.

This chain links TRBV5-1 with TRBJ2-5, with 10 nucleotides matching TRBD2. The CDR3 extends over 18 amino acids. Germline CDR1 reads SGHRS; CDR2 reads YFSETQ. Trimming cost V 4 bases and J 1 base; bases outside gene matches: 13. The DNA for the CDR3 is TGCGCCAGCAGCCCTCAAATTTCTAGCGGGAGATTCCAAGAGACCCAGTACTTC. Translation gives CASSPQISSGRFQETQYF.

The V call is TRBV4-2, the J call TRBJ2-1; 14 bases are a match to TRBD2. The CDR3 consists of 17 residues. The V gene end was trimmed by 1 base and the J gene end by 9 bases; junction bases not matched to a gene: 8. The V gene's germline CDR1 is LGHNA and CDR2 YNFKEQ. CDR3 in amino acids: CASSQGTGTSGSSEQFF. In DNA form, the CDR3 reads TGTGCCAGCAGCCAAGGCACCGGGACTAGCGGGAGTAGTGAGCAGTTCTTC.

This chain joins TRBV7-9 and TRBJ1-1; the D is unclear. The V end lost 4 bases, the J end lost 0 bases, and 12 bases lay between the germline ends. Germline V gives CDR1 SEHNR, CDR2 FQNEAQ (reference sequence). The CDR3 runs 15 residues. This chain's CDR3 is CASSSHLIMNTEAFF. As DNA, the CDR3 is TGTGCCAGCAGCTCCCACTTGATTATGAACACTGAAGCTTTCTTT.

The V and J genes are TRBV10-3 and TRBJ2-2; D may be TRBD1 or TRBD2 (5 bases each). This CDR3 contains 14 residues. Between the trimmed V and J ends, which lost 8 bases and 0 bases, there was a span of 10 bases. Germline CDR1 reads ENHRY; CDR2 reads SYGVKD. For the CDR3, the DNA is TGTGCCATCCGGGGCTTCTCGAACACCGGGGAGCTGTTTTTT. Its translation is CAIRGFSNTGELFF.